This TCR beta chain derives from a study of T cells in Graves' hyperthyroidism and ophthalmopathy. Study conclusions and caveats: The blood repertoire included most of the expanded thyroid clonotypes above 0.001.

The TCR beta CDR3 regions underwent amplification using RNA transcripts as the source. The study used the HTBI primer set for a first-round RT-PCR of the TCR CDR3. TCRdb re-called the multiplex PCR reads through MiXCR, storing one row per CDR3 protein. Among about 210,000 distinct CDR3 sequences listed, approximately 17% were seen once. This CDR3 is built from 16 residues. Germline V gene data show CDR1 as MNHNS and CDR2 as SASEGT. Germline trimming cut 7 bases from V and 1 base from J; bases unmatched to any gene: 11. Hyperthyroidism in the patients, aged 18 to 65, was newly diagnosed and under 2 months in duration. This clonotype was counted ten times or more. The antigen remains undetermined.

Sequenced input: blood. The gene calls are TRBV6-1 and TRBJ1-1; TRBD1 aligns across 8 bases. The receptor was isolated from a man between 45 and 60 years old with Graves' hyperthyroidism. CDR3 bases: TGTGCCAGCACCAACGGACAGGGCCACAAGAACACTGAAGCTTTCTTT. Encoded protein: CASTNGQGHKNTEAFF.